This entry concerns a single T cell receptor beta chain. Its antigen is undetermined. The PCR employed 60 Vbeta primers together with 13 Jbeta primers. Some clones are missing from TCRdb's copy, which holds only in-frame ones; the method was immunoSEQ multiplex PCR. The sample holds about 160,000 clones, approximately 75% seen once. This sample is part of a study of cytomegalovirus exposure and HLA in healthy donors. Study conclusions and caveats: The CMV antigen specificity of three CMV-associated chains was confirmed through in vitro analysis. Most likely, a cluster of highly shared sequence variants arose as a sequencing artifact. Information on immune exposure was restricted to one variable (CMV serostatus).

Germline V gene data show CDR1 as LNHDA and CDR2 as SQIVND (reference sequence). V trimming: 3 bases; J trimming: 2 bases; junction bases outside the gene matches: 5. CDR3 length: 15 amino acids. The sample was PBMCs. The sequence came from a man between 50 and 59 years old in good health and CMV-seropositive. This chain links TRBV19 with TRBJ2-7; the match to TRBD2 covers 9 bases. The CDR3 bases are TGTGCCAGTAGTATTGGGCTAGCGGGGACCTACGAGCAGTACTTC. It is translated as CASSIGLAGTYEQYF.